This T cell receptor beta chain was identified in a study of beta chain features in type 1 diabetes. Study-level points and caveats: All four CD4+ subsets of Type 1 diabetes patients contained TCRB CDR3s that were moderately but significantly shorter. Type 1 diabetes patients showed fewer insertions and more deletions at VDJ junctions.

This clone was detected a few times. What it binds is not known. CD4+ cells of the naive, central memory, regulatory and stem cell-like memory types were sorted via CD45RO/CCR7/CD25/CD127/CD95/CD27. The authors reverse transcribed all of the isolated RNA, so sequencing captured expressed TCRB transcripts. Here immunoSEQ multiplex PCR was the method, and the copy in TCRdb shows in-frame clones only, minus some. The data contain 330,000 or so clones, around an eighth of them singletons. The CDR3 is made up of 15 amino acids. The V gene lost 0 bases and the J gene lost 3 bases, with 11 bases spanning the gap. Germline CDR1 reads LNHNV; CDR2 reads YYDKDF (reference sequence).

The source material was naive CD4+ T cells from blood. This chain links TRBV15 with TRBJ2-5; D unclear. This clonotype was sampled from a young woman with type 1 diabetes. CDR3 protein: CATSRDFRREETQYF. The CDR3 DNA follows: TGTGCCACCAGCAGAGATTTCCGCCGGGAAGAGACCCAGTACTTC.